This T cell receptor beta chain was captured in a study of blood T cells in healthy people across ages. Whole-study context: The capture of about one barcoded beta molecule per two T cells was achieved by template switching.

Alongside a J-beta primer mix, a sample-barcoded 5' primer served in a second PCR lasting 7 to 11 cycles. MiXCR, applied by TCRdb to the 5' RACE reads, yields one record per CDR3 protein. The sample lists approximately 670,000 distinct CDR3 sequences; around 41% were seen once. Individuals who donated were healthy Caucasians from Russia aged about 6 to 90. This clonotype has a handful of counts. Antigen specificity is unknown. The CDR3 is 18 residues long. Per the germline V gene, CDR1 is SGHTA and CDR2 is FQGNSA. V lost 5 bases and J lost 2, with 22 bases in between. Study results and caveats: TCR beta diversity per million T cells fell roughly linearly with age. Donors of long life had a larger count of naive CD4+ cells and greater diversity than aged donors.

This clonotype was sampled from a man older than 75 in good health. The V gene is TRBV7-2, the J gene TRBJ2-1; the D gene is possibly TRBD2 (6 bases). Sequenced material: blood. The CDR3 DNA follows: TGTGCCAGCAGCGCCCGCACAACCGGGACTCGGCCCTACAATGAGCAGTTCTTC. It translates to CASSARTTGTRPYNEQFF. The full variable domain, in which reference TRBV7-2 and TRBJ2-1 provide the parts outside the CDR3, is GAGVSQSPSNKVTEKGKDVELRCDPISGHTALYWYRQSLGQGLEFLIYFQGNSAPDKSGLPSDRFSAERTGGSVSTLTIQRTQQEDSAVYLCASSARTTGTRPYNEQFFGPGTRLTVL.